This TCR beta chain was captured by sequencing in a study of regulatory T cells in long-lasting Graves disease. Combining iRepertoire HTBI primers with Arm-PCR of CDR3 regions, the authors built TCR beta libraries. Original analysis: Detected in the samples were some 68 TRBV and 14 TRBJ segments. In TCRdb, the multiplex PCR reads were re-called with MiXCR into one record per CDR3 protein. The V and J calls here are based on TCRdb, not the publication. Among approximately 400,000 distinct CDR3 sequences, about 15% were seen once, and the ten largest hold approximately 15%. The time point is: newly diagnosed GD, antithyroid drugs for less than 3 months. Researchers made the TCR library from RNA that was extracted from PBMCs. Findings and caveats of the study: Thyroid tissue was not sampled; only peripheral blood was. TCR diversity was lower in persistent than newly diagnosed Graves' disease. Sample size was small, which may have lowered accuracy.

The CDR3 runs 17 residues. The V end was cut by 0 bases, the J end by 1 base, with 15 bases between. CDR1 and CDR2 (germline): DFQATT, SNEGSKA (reference sequence). Ten or more counts support this clonotype. Antigen unknown. The data also belong to a second study, concerning T cells in Graves' hyperthyroidism and ophthalmopathy.

The specimen was peripheral blood mononuclear cells (PBMCs), collected at new diagnosis, from a patient treated with antithyroid drugs. The sequence came from a woman in her twenties or thirties with Graves disease. This sequence joins TRBV20-1 and TRBJ2-2; either TRBD1 or TRBD2 may supply D (5 bases each). The CDR3 region is CSARDLKRGENTGELFF. In nucleotides, the CDR3 is TGCAGTGCTAGAGACCTAAAAAGGGGAGAGAACACCGGGGAGCTGTTTTTT.